This T cell receptor (beta chain) was recorded in a study of blood T cell repertoires in COVID-19. In the study overall: The study drew acute and convalescent COVID-19 samples from the United States, Italy and Spain. Sources were T cells, B-cell-depleted T cells, or PBMCs; the material itself was cDNA or gDNA.

V was pared by 5 bases and J by 4 bases, with 6 bases between. Per germline, CDR1 MNHNY and CDR2 SVGAGI (reference sequence). The CDR3 runs to 11 residues. In the authors' workflow: Nucleated cell number was recorded as an estimate derived from reference gene primer amplification. Some clones are missing from TCRdb's copy, which holds only in-frame ones; the method was immunoSEQ multiplex PCR. The V and J calls and the clone size are those of that table, but D and trimming were determined from the DNA. The table lists roughly 32,000 clones, around 86% of them singletons, with about 14% in the top ten.

J is TRBJ2-7 and V is TRBV6-6; D remains unclear. The source material was peripheral blood. The TCR comes from a man aged 60-69 years with active COVID-19. CDR3: CASSPNYEQYF. The DNA for the CDR3 is TGTGCCAGCAGTCCCAATTACGAGCAGTACTTC.